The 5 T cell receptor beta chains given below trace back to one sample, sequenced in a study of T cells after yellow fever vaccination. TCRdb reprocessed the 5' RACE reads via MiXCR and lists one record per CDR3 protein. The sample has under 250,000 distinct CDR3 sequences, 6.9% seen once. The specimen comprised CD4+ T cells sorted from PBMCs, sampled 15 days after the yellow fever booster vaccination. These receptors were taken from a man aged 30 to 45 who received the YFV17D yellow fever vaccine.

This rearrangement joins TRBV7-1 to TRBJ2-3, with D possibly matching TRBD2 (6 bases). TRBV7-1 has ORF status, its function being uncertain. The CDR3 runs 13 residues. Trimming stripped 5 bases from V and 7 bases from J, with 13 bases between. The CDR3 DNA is TGTGCCAGCAGCCTCGGGACTGAGAATACGCAGTATTTT. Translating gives CASSLGTENTQYF.

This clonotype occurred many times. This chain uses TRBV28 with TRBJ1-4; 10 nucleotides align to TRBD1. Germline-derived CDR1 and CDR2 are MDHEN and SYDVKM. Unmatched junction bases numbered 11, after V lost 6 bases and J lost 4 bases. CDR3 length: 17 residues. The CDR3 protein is CASSSPGTGDLNEKLFF. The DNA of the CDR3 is TGTGCCAGCAGCTCGCCCGGGACAGGGGACCTTAATGAAAAACTGTTTTTT.

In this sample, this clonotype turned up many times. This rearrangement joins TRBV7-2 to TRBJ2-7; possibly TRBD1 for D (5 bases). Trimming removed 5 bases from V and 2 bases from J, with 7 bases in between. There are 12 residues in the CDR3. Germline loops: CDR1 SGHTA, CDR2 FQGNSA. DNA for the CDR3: TGTGCCAGCAGCCCAGGGCCCTACGAGCAGTACTTC. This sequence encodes CASSPGPYEQYF.

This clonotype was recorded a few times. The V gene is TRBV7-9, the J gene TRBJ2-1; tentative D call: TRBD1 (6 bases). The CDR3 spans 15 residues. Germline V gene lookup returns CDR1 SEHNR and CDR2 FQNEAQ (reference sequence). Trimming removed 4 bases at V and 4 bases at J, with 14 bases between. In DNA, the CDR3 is TGTGCCAGCAGCTATGAGGGGGTAGGATACAATGAGCAGTTCTTC. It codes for CASSYEGVGYNEQFF.

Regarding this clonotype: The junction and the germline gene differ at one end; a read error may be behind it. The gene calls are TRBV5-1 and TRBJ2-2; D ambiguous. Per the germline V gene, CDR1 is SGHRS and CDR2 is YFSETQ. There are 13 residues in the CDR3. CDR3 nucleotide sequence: TGCGCCAGCAGCTTAAGGAACAACGGGGAGCTGTTTTTT. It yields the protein CASSLRNNGELFF.